One sample yielded the 15 T cell receptor beta chains listed below, sequenced in a study of shared clonotypes between healthy human individuals. This table comes from immunoSEQ multiplex PCR, and its TCRdb copy is limited to in-frame clones, with some not included. The table shows about a million clones, with about 75% occurring only once. Source material: memory CD4+ T cells sorted from blood. Subset of the sample: CD45RA-negative fraction. Source of these receptors: a man aged 18 to 30 in good health.

This chain joins TRBV6-5 and TRBJ1-4; 7 bases agree with TRBD1. Looked up from germline, CDR1 is MNHEY and CDR2 is SVGAGI. The CDR3 is 14 residues long. Losses at the gene ends were 6 bases for V and 8 bases for J; bases not matched to a gene: 9. CDR3 loop: CASRMRQGKEKLFF. The CDR3 DNA follows: TGTGCCAGCAGGATGCGACAGGGCAAAGAAAAACTGTTTTTT.

V and J are TRBV10-1 and TRBJ2-1; D gene ambiguous. Trimming pared 2 bases from V and 13 bases from J, leaving 15 bases between. This CDR3 spans 13 amino acids. Germline CDR1 reads WNHNN; CDR2 reads SYGVQD (reference sequence). In DNA form, the CDR3 reads TGCGCCAGCAGTGAGCACATCAACTCCCGTCAGTTCTTC. Amino acid sequence: CASSEHINSRQFF.

The rearrangement joins TRBV5-1 to TRBJ2-7; D gene uncertain. The CDR3 has 15 residues. V lost 0 bases, J lost 0 bases, and 10 bases lay in between. Germline CDR1 is SGHRS and CDR2 is YFSETQ. This CDR3 is CASSLVAQSSYEQYF. CDR3 nucleotides: TGCGCCAGCAGCTTGGTGGCCCAGAGCTCCTACGAGCAGTACTTC.

The J gene is TRBJ1-4, the V gene TRBV23-1, with D hard to call. TRBV23-1 has ORF status, its function being uncertain. V lost 4 bases, J lost 7 bases, and 4 bases lay in between. This CDR3 is built from 11 residues. For the CDR3, the DNA is TGCGCCAGCAGTCCTCGTGAAAAACTGTTTTTT. Its translation: CASSPREKLFF.

The genes are TRBV11-1 and TRBJ1-2, with D possibly being TRBD1 (5 bases). The CDR3 runs 15 residues. Germline V gene data show CDR1 as SGHAT and CDR2 as FQDESV (reference sequence). V was cut by 5 bases and J by 3 bases, with 16 bases left in between. The CDR3 DNA follows: TGTGCCAGCAGCCCGAGGAGAGGGGCCCACTATGGCTACACCTTC. Its translation: CASSPRRGAHYGYTF. The whole variable domain, remainder taken from reference TRBV11-1 and TRBJ1-2, is EAEVAQSPRYKITEKSQAVAFWCDPISGHATLYWYRQILGQGPELLVQFQDESVVDDSQLPKDRFSAERLKGVDSTLKIQPAELGDSAMYLCASSPRRGAHYGYTFGSGTRLTVV.

The V and J genes are TRBV7-2 and TRBJ2-7, with D perhaps TRBD1 (5 bases). Per the germline V gene, CDR1 is SGHTA and CDR2 is FQGNSA. V lost 1 base to trimming and J lost 10 bases, with 14 bases between them. This CDR3 comprises 13 residues. CDR3 protein: CASSLVDTGVQYF. The CDR3 DNA follows: TGTGCCAGCAGCTTAGTAGATACAGGCGTACAGTACTTC.

This clone has only one observation. The chain joins TRBV4-1 to TRBJ2-1; 10 nucleotides match TRBD1. The germline V gene encodes CDR1 MGHRA and CDR2 YSYEKL. Germline trimming cut 4 bases from V and 7 bases from J; bases unmatched to any gene: 4. The CDR3 is 14 residues long. In DNA, the CDR3 is TGCGCCAGCAGCCTCCAGGGACAGGGGAATGAGCAGTTCTTC. Translating it yields CASSLQGQGNEQFF.

This clone was seen many times. This chain links TRBV6-7 with TRBJ2-7; either TRBD1 or TRBD2 may fit D (6 bases each). TRBV6-7 is placed among ORFs of uncertain function. The V gene lost 5 bases and the J gene lost 1 base, with 15 bases spanning the gap. CDR3 length: 15 amino acids. In nucleotides, the CDR3 is TGTGCCAGCAGTCCCAACGGGGGCTCATCCTACGAGCAGTACTTC. Amino acids: CASSPNGGSSYEQYF.

The chain combines TRBV7-2 with TRBJ1-2, with TRBD1 identical over 8 bases. This CDR3 comprises 13 residues. Per germline, CDR1 SGHTA and CDR2 FQGNSA. V trimming: 4 bases; J trimming: 7 bases; junction bases outside the gene matches: 5. CDR3 loop: CASSSLQGGGYTF. In DNA, the CDR3 is TGTGCCAGCAGCTCTCTACAGGGGGGTGGCTACACCTTC. The variable domain in full, completed from reference TRBV7-2 and TRBJ1-2, reads GAGVSQSPSNKVTEKGKDVELRCDPISGHTALYWYRQSLGQGLEFLIYFQGNSAPDKSGLPSDRFSAERTGGSVSTLTIQRTQQEDSAVYLCASSSLQGGGYTFGSGTRLTVV.

The rearrangement joins TRBV29-1 to TRBJ2-5; 10 nucleotides align to TRBD1. V gave up 5 bases and J gave up 4 bases; unmatched junction bases: 13. The CDR3 has 16 amino acids. CDR1 and CDR2 (germline): SQVTM, ANQGSEA. The CDR3: CSVRGWTGGWGETQYF. DNA for the CDR3: TGCAGCGTTAGGGGATGGACAGGGGGTTGGGGAGAGACCCAGTACTTC.

This clone was observed a handful of times. This chain links TRBV11-2 with TRBJ2-7, with D uncertain. Germline lookup yields CDR1 SGHAT and CDR2 FQNNGV. The CDR3 extends over 14 amino acids. Trimming stripped 2 bases from V and 3 bases from J, with 11 bases between. CDR3 protein: CASSLPGRNYEQYF. The DNA of the CDR3 is TGTGCCAGCAGCTTACCCGGACGGAACTACGAGCAGTACTTC.

The V and J genes are TRBV18 and TRBJ2-2; 8 bases fit TRBD2. The CDR3 loop spans 16 amino acids. The ends lost 5 bases at V and 4 bases at J; junction bases unmatched: 9. Germline V lookup: CDR1 KGHSH, CDR2 LQKENI. This CDR3 reads CASSISSGSATGELFF. The CDR3 DNA reads as TGTGCCAGCTCAATTTCTAGCGGGTCGGCCACCGGGGAGCTGTTTTTT.

V usage is TRBV6-5 and J usage is TRBJ2-1; D is possibly TRBD2 (5 bases). CDR1 is MNHEY and CDR2 is SVGAGI in the germline V gene. The CDR3 runs to 13 residues. The V end was cut by 6 bases, the J end by 5 bases, with 11 bases between. The CDR3 region is CASSRAGNNEQFF. The CDR3 region has the DNA TGTGCCAGCAGCCGGGCGGGTAACAATGAGCAGTTCTTC.

The genes are TRBV7-2 and TRBJ2-7, with 9 bases matching TRBD1. The CDR3 has 15 residues. The germline CDR1 and CDR2 sequences are SGHTA and FQGNSA. Losses at the gene ends were 4 bases for V and 4 bases for J; bases not matched to a gene: 8. The CDR3 here is CASSSLGDREYEQYF. The CDR3 nucleotides read TGTGCCAGCAGCTCTCTCGGGGACAGGGAATACGAGCAGTACTTC. The full variable domain, its missing parts supplied by reference TRBV7-2 and TRBJ2-7, is GAGVSQSPSNKVTEKGKDVELRCDPISGHTALYWYRQSLGQGLEFLIYFQGNSAPDKSGLPSDRFSAERTGGSVSTLTIQRTQQEDSAVYLCASSSLGDREYEQYFGPGTRLTVT.

The genes are TRBV2 and TRBJ2-7; 8 positions agree with TRBD2. The CDR3 length is 15 residues. Germline V gives CDR1 SNHLY, CDR2 FYNNEI. Trimming cost V 4 bases and J 4 bases; bases outside gene matches: 9. In nucleotides, the CDR3 is TGTGCCAGCAGTGTCAGTAGCGGGGCTGTTTACGAGCAGTACTTC. It encodes CASSVSSGAVYEQYF. Full variable domain (outside the CDR3, taken from reference TRBV2 and TRBJ2-7): EPEVTQTPSHQVTQMGQEVILRCVPISNHLYFYWYRQILGQKVEFLVSFYNNEISEKSEIFDDQFSVERPDGSNFTLKIRSTKLEDSAMYFCASSVSSGAVYEQYFGPGTRLTVT.